The TCR beta chain described here comes from a study of T-cell reconstitution after alpha-beta-depleted transplantation in children. Unique molecular identifiers were incorporated into the prepared TCRbeta library. In TCRdb, the PCR reads were re-called with MiXCR into one record per CDR3 protein. The sample carries approximately 210,000 distinct CDR3 sequences, 13% to 15% recorded once. The CDR3 has 15 residues. CDR1 and CDR2 from the germline V gene are KGHDR and SFDVKD. Trimming at V came to 10 bases and at J to 3 bases, leaving 10 bases not matched to a gene. The sample holds a few counts of this clonotype.

Here the sequenced sample was PBMCs from the stem cell graft donor, taken from the stem cell graft. The J gene is TRBJ2-2, the V gene TRBV24-1; the match to TRBD2 covers 7 bases. The origin of this receptor is a human donor who donated a stem cell graft to a child with acute lymphoblastic leukemia. The CDR3 bases are TGTGCCACTCGGCGGGGGACCGTGGACACCGGGGAGCTGTTTTTT. It encodes CATRRGTVDTGELFF.